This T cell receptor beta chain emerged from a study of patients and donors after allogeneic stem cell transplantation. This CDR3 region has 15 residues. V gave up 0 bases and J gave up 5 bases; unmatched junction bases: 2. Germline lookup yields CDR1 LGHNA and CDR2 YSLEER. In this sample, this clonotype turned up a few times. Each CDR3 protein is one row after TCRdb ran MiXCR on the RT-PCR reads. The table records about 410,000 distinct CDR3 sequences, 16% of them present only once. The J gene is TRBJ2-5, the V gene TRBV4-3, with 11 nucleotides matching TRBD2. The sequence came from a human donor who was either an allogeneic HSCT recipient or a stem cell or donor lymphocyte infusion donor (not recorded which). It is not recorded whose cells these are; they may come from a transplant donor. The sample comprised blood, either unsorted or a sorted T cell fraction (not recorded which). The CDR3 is CASSQESSGGETQYF. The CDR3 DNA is TGCGCCAGCAGCCAAGAGTCTAGCGGGGGGGAGACCCAGTACTTC.